Each of the 32 T cell receptor beta chains below was sequenced from the same sample in a study of blood T cell repertoires in COVID-19. Profiled with immunoSEQ multiplex PCR; TCRdb holds only in-frame clones, not every one. The sample has about 73,000 clones; roughly 76% are singletons. Sequenced input: peripheral blood. All receptors come from a woman between 70 and 85 years old with acute or convalescent COVID-19.

For this clone: An end of the junction does not agree with germline; a read error may underlie this. The rearrangement joins TRBV6-4 to TRBJ2-6; D ambiguous. Germline V CDR1 and CDR2: MRHNA, SNTAGT. There are 14 residues in the CDR3. This chain's CDR3 is CASSDSSGPNVLTF. The CDR3 DNA follows: TGTGCCAGCAGTGACTCGAGTGGGCCCAACGTCCTGACTTTC.

The gene calls are TRBV5-1 and TRBJ1-1; D is unresolved. Germline-derived CDR1 and CDR2 are SGHRS and YFSETQ. This CDR3 has 15 residues. Trimming removed 0 bases at V and 1 base at J, with 10 bases between. The CDR3 nucleotides are TGCGCCAGCAGCTTGGTTGTGGGGAGGAACACTGAAGCTTTCTTT. Its translation is CASSLVVGRNTEAFF.

The chain employs TRBV4-1 and TRBJ2-5, with 7 bases identical to TRBD2. The CDR3 is 17 residues long. CDR1 is MGHRA, CDR2 YSYEKL, per germline. V shed 1 base and J 2 bases; nucleotides not matched to a gene: 10. The CDR3 nucleotides read TGCGCCAGCAGCCAAGGGCGGCTGGGGGGGGAACAAGAGACCCAGTACTTC. Translated, it gives CASSQGRLGGEQETQYF.

V usage is TRBV11-2 and J usage is TRBJ2-7; 12 bases fit TRBD1. The V and J ends lost 2 bases and 4 bases, in that order; junction bases with no gene match: 9. CDR1 and CDR2 from the germline V gene are SGHAT and FQNNGV. The CDR3 contains 17 residues. CDR3 DNA: TGTGCCAGCAGCTTAACCGGCGGGACAGGGGGCTCGTACGAGCAGTACTTC. Protein product: CASSLTGGTGGSYEQYF. The variable domain in full, completed from reference TRBV11-2 and TRBJ2-7, reads EAGVAQSPRYKIIEKRQSVAFWCNPISGHATLYWYQQILGQGPKLLIQFQNNGVVDDSQLPKDRFSAERLKGVDSTLKIQPAKLEDSAVYLCASSLTGGTGGSYEQYFGPGTRLTVT.

The rearrangement uses TRBV7-3 and TRBJ1-1, with a possible D match to TRBD1 (5 bases). Trimming removed 8 bases from V and 4 bases from J, with 17 bases in between. CDR3 length: 14 residues. In germline, CDR1 is SGHTA, CDR2 FQGTGA. The CDR3 is CASRARVDSTEAFF. CDR3 sequence (DNA): TGTGCCAGCCGGGCCAGGGTCGATAGCACTGAAGCTTTCTTT.

The V call is TRBV4-1, the J call TRBJ2-1; D unresolved. Trimming took off 4 bases at V and 4 bases at J, with 11 bases between the two ends. Germline CDR1 is MGHRA and CDR2 is YSYEKL. CDR3 length: 14 residues. The CDR3 DNA reads as TGCGCCAGCAGCCGCCTAAGATCTTACAATGAGCAGTTCTTC. Its translation is CASSRLRSYNEQFF.

V and J are TRBV11-3 and TRBJ2-1; TRBD2 matches 10 bases. Germline V gives CDR1 SGHNT, CDR2 YENEEA. Trimming removed 3 bases from V and 8 bases from J; junction bases left unmatched: 4. The CDR3 is 14 amino acids. CDR3 sequence (DNA): TGTGCCAGCAGCTTCCTAGCGGGAGAGTATGAGCAGTTCTTC. Translation gives CASSFLAGEYEQFF.

The chain recombines TRBV7-3 with TRBJ2-3; 10 positions agree with TRBD1. The CDR3 consists of 16 residues. The V gene's germline CDR1 is SGHTA and CDR2 FQGTGA. V shed 2 bases and J 6 bases; nucleotides not matched to a gene: 8. CDR3 in DNA: TGTGCCAGCAGCTTAGGGACAGGGGCCGCACGGGATACGCAGTATTTT. As protein: CASSLGTGAARDTQYF.

The rearrangement uses TRBV2 and TRBJ1-5; D unclear. The CDR3 length is 13 residues. V was pared by 5 bases and J by 9 bases, with 14 bases between. Germline CDR1 is SNHLY and CDR2 is FYNNEI. In DNA, the CDR3 is TGTGCCAGCAGTTCAGACTCCCCGAGGCCCCAGCATTTT. This gives the protein CASSSDSPRPQHF.

The chain couples TRBV5-1 to TRBJ2-5; a possible D gene is TRBD1 (7 bases). This CDR3 contains 15 residues. V was pared by 4 bases and J by 3 bases, with 16 bases between. Looked up from germline, CDR1 is SGHRS and CDR2 is YFSETQ. The CDR3 region is CASSRLRGEEETQYF. As DNA, the CDR3 is TGCGCCAGCAGCAGACTCAGGGGGGAGGAAGAGACCCAGTACTTC.

The genes are TRBV4-1 and TRBJ2-7, with D possibly TRBD2 on 5 matching bases. Germline CDR1 is MGHRA and CDR2 is YSYEKL. V was shortened by 4 bases and J by 4 bases, with 20 bases between the two germline ends. The CDR3 runs to 16 residues. The CDR3 DNA reads TGCGCCAGCAGCCGCCAACAAGAGGGCGGATCTTACGAGCAGTACTTC. Translating it yields CASSRQQEGGSYEQYF.

This chain links TRBV7-2 with TRBJ1-1, with D maybe TRBD1 (6 bases). The CDR3 contains 14 residues. Germline V gene sequence: CDR1 SGHTA, CDR2 FQGNSA. The V gene lost 4 bases and the J gene lost 4 bases, with 13 bases spanning the gap. This CDR3 is CASSSHNRATEAFF. The CDR3 nucleotides read TGTGCCAGCAGCTCACACAACAGGGCCACTGAAGCTTTCTTT.

This rearrangement joins TRBV5-4 to TRBJ2-5, with TRBD1 matching 7 bases. Germline V gene lookup returns CDR1 SGHNT and CDR2 YYREEE (reference sequence). This CDR3 is built from 15 residues. Losses at the gene ends were 0 bases for V and 4 bases for J; bases not matched to a gene: 6. CDR3 nucleotides: TGTGCCAGCAGCTTGGCAGTACAGGGGTCAGAGACCCAGTACTTC. Protein product: CASSLAVQGSETQYF. The complete variable domain, with remaining parts taken from reference TRBV5-4 and TRBJ2-5, reads ETGVTQSPTHLIKTRGQQVTLRCSSQSGHNTVSWYQQALGQGPQFIFQYYREEENGRGNFPPRFSGLQFPNYSSELNVNALELDDSALYLCASSLAVQGSETQYFGPGTRLLVL.

The V gene is TRBV28, the J gene TRBJ1-2; 8 bases fit TRBD1. The germline V gene encodes CDR1 MDHEN and CDR2 SYDVKM. The CDR3 has 16 residues. Trimming removed 6 bases from V and 2 bases from J; junction bases left unmatched: 11. The CDR3 protein is CASRDTTGQENYGYTF. The DNA of the CDR3 is TGTGCCAGCAGGGACACCACGGGACAGGAAAACTATGGCTACACCTTC.

The chain combines TRBV6-4 with TRBJ2-1; 7 bases are shared with TRBD1. CDR3 length: 13 residues. The V gene end was trimmed by 5 bases and the J gene end by 7 bases; junction bases not matched to a gene: 5. The V gene's germline CDR1 is MRHNA and CDR2 SNTAGT. The CDR3 DNA sequence: TGTGCCAGCAGTACAGGGGCTGAAAATGAGCAGTTCTTC. Translation: CASSTGAENEQFF.

The chain carries TRBV11-3 and TRBJ2-7, with D perhaps matching TRBD1 (6 bases). Germline CDR1 is SGHNT and CDR2 is YENEEA. V was clipped by 6 bases and J by 3 bases, with 15 bases between them. CDR3 length: 14 amino acids. The CDR3 sequence is CASSWGGQSYEQYF. CDR3 in DNA: TGTGCCAGCAGTTGGGGCGGACAGAGCTACGAGCAGTACTTC.

This chain uses TRBV11-2 with TRBJ2-1, with D unresolved. This CDR3 has 15 residues. The germline V gene encodes CDR1 SGHAT and CDR2 FQNNGV. V lost 5 bases, J lost 7 bases, and 18 bases lay in between. The CDR3 here is CASSGPTVTGNEQFF. CDR3 nucleotides: TGTGCCAGCAGCGGTCCCACAGTAACCGGTAATGAGCAGTTCTTC.

Of note for this clone: The sample has other DNA sequences that encode this CDR3 too. This rearrangement joins TRBV14 to TRBJ1-1; the D is unclear. Germline values: CDR1 SGHDN, CDR2 FVKESK. This CDR3 is 14 amino acids long. V dropped 5 bases and J dropped 0 bases, with 10 bases sitting between them. The CDR3 DNA follows: TGTGCCAGCAGCTTACCCGGGATGAACACTGAAGCTTTCTTT. Translation gives CASSLPGMNTEAFF.

The V and J genes are TRBV5-1 and TRBJ2-3, with 9 bases aligning to TRBD1. This CDR3 spans 16 amino acids. The germline V gene has CDR1 SGHRS and CDR2 YFSETQ. The ends lost 5 bases at V and 6 bases at J; junction bases unmatched: 13. This CDR3 is CASRPEDRGPSDTQYF. Here the CDR3 DNA reads TGCGCCAGCAGACCAGAGGACAGGGGCCCCTCCGATACGCAGTATTTT.

The V call is TRBV2, the J call TRBJ2-5; TRBD2 might be the D (6 bases). The CDR3 runs to 14 residues. Germline CDR1 and CDR2: SNHLY and FYNNEI. V lost 4 bases to trimming and J lost 2 bases, with 11 bases between them. The CDR3 is CASSAGGNQETQYF. CDR3 DNA sequence: TGTGCCAGCAGTGCTGGGGGGAATCAAGAGACCCAGTACTTC.

This clone is a singleton in its sample. This chain connects TRBV18 to TRBJ2-5; 7 nucleotides align to TRBD1. This CDR3 is built from 15 residues. Germline CDR1 and CDR2: KGHSH and LQKENI. After removal of 1 base from V and 9 bases from J, the junction contained 11 bases not matched to a gene. CDR3 DNA: TGTGCCAGCTCACCACTTGACAGGGACCCCGGGGCCCAGTACTTC. It encodes CASSPLDRDPGAQYF.

Notes on this clone: This CDR3 is also generated by other DNA sequences in the sample. The chain uses TRBV27 and TRBJ1-6; D not certain. V shed 5 bases and J shed 3 bases, with 8 bases lying between them. CDR3 size: 14 residues. Germline V gene data show CDR1 as MNHEY and CDR2 as SMNVEV (reference sequence). The CDR3 spells CASSLIHYNSPLHF. The CDR3 nucleotides are TGTGCCAGCAGTCTAATTCACTATAATTCACCCCTCCACTTT.

This chain uses TRBV5-4 with TRBJ1-6; no definite D call. The V gene's germline CDR1 is SGHNT and CDR2 YYREEE (reference sequence). V gave up 0 bases and J gave up 8 bases, with 6 bases separating them. CDR3 length: 13 residues. In DNA form, the CDR3 reads TGTGCCAGCAGCTTGGACAGAGATTCACCCCTCCACTTT. As protein: CASSLDRDSPLHF.

The table lists this clone with many counts. The chain carries TRBV28 and TRBJ1-3; D possibly corresponds to TRBD1 (5 bases). V lost 5 bases to trimming and J lost 1 base, with 15 bases between them. The germline CDR1 and CDR2 sequences are MDHEN and SYDVKM. This CDR3 comprises 16 residues. The CDR3 DNA sequence: TGTGCCAGCAGTCTCCCCGCAGGGCCATCTGGAAACACCATATATTTT. As protein: CASSLPAGPSGNTIYF.

This clone was seen just once. This chain connects TRBV7-6 to TRBJ1-3, with D uncertain. The CDR3 has 13 residues. The V end lost 5 bases, the J end lost 5 bases, and 10 bases lay between the germline ends. Germline loops: CDR1 SGHVS, CDR2 FNYEAQ. In DNA form, the CDR3 reads TGTGCCAGCAGCGCCTGGGAGCGAAACACCATATATTTT. Translation gives CASSAWERNTIYF.

The V gene is TRBV6-5, the J gene TRBJ2-7, with D maybe TRBD2 (5 bases). The CDR3 is 13 amino acids. Per the germline V gene, CDR1 is MNHEY and CDR2 is SVGAGI. V gave up 0 bases and J gave up 6 bases, with 9 bases separating them. The DNA of the CDR3 is TGTGCCAGCAGTTACTCCGGGGTGACCGAGCAGTACTTC. Protein product: CASSYSGVTEQYF.

This clone was observed a handful of times. V is TRBV27 and J is TRBJ1-1; 9 nucleotides match TRBD1. The V segment lost 4 bases and the J segment 10 bases; nucleotides outside the gene matches: 7. In germline, CDR1 is MNHEY, CDR2 SMNVEV (reference sequence). This CDR3 contains 13 residues. The CDR3 here is CASSWTGDTGAFF. DNA of the CDR3: TGTGCCAGCAGTTGGACAGGGGATACGGGAGCTTTCTTT.

This clone was detected many times. The CDR3 nucleotides are TGTGCCAGCAGCAAAGAAGCTCCCTGGCGGCAGCATTTT. Translating it yields CASSKEAPWRQHF. This chain links TRBV21-1 with TRBJ1-5. TRBV21-1 is designated a pseudogene. CDR3 length: 13 residues.

The CDR3 DNA reads as TGTGCCACCAGTGGGGCGGGAGGGCTTCAAGAGACCCAGTACTTC. Protein product: CATSGAGGLQETQYF. This chain connects TRBV24-1 to TRBJ2-5, with TRBD2 matching over 9 bases. The CDR3 is 15 amino acids. With 5 bases clipped from V and 2 bases from J, the junction kept 5 bases outside the gene matches. Germline CDR1 is KGHDR and CDR2 is SFDVKD.

The V gene is TRBV28, the J gene TRBJ2-2; D gene uncertain. Looked up from germline, CDR1 is MDHEN and CDR2 is SYDVKM. Trimming pared 6 bases from V and 2 bases from J, leaving 7 bases between. The CDR3 sequence is 13 residues long. In nucleotides, the CDR3 is TGTGCCAGCAGCCCTGTAAACACCGGGGAGCTGTTTTTT. Translation gives CASSPVNTGELFF.

In this sample, this clone turned up once. An end of the junction does not agree with germline; a read error may underlie this. This chain joins TRBV4-1 and TRBJ2-2; TRBD1 might be the D (6 bases). Germline V gene lookup returns CDR1 MGHRA and CDR2 YSYEKL. This CDR3 region has 16 residues. DNA for the CDR3: TGCGCCAGCAGCCAACCCACCGGGATGGGACACCGGGGAGCTGTTTTT. Translated: CASSQPTGMGHRGAVF.

This clone was seen just once. V is TRBV27 and J is TRBJ2-4, with 8 bases matching TRBD2. The CDR3 totals 15 residues. Germline CDR1 and CDR2: MNHEY and SMNVEV (reference sequence). V shed 0 bases, J shed 9 bases, and the junction held 7 bases outside the gene matches. As DNA, the CDR3 is TGTGCCAGCAGTTTATCGAGCCGACGGGAGGGCATTCAGTACTTC. Encoded protein: CASSLSSRREGIQYF.